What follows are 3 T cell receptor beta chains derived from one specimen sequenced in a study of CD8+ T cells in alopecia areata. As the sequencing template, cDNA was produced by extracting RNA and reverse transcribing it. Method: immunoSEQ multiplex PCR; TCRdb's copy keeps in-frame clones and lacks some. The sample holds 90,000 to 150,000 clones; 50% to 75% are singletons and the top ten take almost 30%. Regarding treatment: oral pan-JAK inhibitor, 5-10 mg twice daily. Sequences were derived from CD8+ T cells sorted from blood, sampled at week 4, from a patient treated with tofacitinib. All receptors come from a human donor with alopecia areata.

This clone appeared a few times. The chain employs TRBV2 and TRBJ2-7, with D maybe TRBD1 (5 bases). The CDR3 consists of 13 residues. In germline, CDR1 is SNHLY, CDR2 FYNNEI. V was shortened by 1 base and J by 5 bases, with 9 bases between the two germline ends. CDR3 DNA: TGTGCCAGCAGTGAAGGGCAGGGCCACGAGCAGTACTTC. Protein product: CASSEGQGHEQYF.

The CDR3 coding sequence is TGTGCCAGCAGCTTAGCTGACAGGGCAGATACGCAGTATTTT. Translating it yields CASSLADRADTQYF. The J gene is TRBJ2-3, the V gene TRBV7-2, with 7 bases lining up with TRBD1. The CDR3 contains 14 residues. V gave up 0 bases and J gave up 4 bases; unmatched junction bases: 1. Germline assignment: CDR1 SGHTA and CDR2 FQGNSA.

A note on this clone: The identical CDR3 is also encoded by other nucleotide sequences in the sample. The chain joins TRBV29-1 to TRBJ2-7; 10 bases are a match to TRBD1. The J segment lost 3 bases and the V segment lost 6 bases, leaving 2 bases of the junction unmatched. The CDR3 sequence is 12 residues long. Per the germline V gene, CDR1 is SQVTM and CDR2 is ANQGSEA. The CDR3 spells CSVWDRGYEQYF. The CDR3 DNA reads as TGCAGCGTGTGGGACAGGGGCTACGAGCAGTACTTC.